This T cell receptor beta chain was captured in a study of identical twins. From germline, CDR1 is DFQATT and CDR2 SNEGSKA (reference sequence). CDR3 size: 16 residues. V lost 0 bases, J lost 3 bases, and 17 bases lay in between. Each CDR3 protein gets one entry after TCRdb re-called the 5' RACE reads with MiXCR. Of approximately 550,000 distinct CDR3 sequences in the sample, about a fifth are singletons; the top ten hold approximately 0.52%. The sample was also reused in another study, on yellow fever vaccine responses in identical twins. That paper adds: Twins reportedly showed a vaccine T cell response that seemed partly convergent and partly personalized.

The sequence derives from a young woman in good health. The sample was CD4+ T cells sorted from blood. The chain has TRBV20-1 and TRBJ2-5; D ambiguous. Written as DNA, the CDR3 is TGCAGTGCTAGAGACCCTTTAAAACACCTAAAAGAGACCCAGTACTTC. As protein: CSARDPLKHLKETQYF.